A single sample is the source of the 18 T cell receptor beta chains below, sequenced in a study of blood T cell repertoires in COVID-19. The table came from immunoSEQ multiplex PCR; TCRdb's copy has only in-frame clones and leaves some out. This table holds around 54,000 clones, about 78% found once. Sequences were obtained from PBMCs or T cells enriched from blood (not recorded which). The receptors originated from a woman aged 50 to 60 with acute COVID-19.

The chain couples TRBV6-6 to TRBJ2-7; D unclear. The CDR3 extends over 13 amino acids. V shed 4 bases and J shed 6 bases, with 13 bases lying between them. From germline, CDR1 is MNHNY and CDR2 SVGAGI (reference sequence). The CDR3: CASSFPTPAEQYF. The DNA of the CDR3 is TGTGCCAGCAGTTTCCCGACTCCCGCCGAGCAGTACTTC.

The CDR3 reads CASRYRGDNQPQHF. In nucleotides, the CDR3 is TGTGCCAGCAGGTACAGGGGTGACAATCAGCCCCAGCATTTT. The chain links TRBV6-5 to TRBJ1-5; the match to TRBD1 covers 7 bases. This CDR3 has 14 residues. Per the germline V gene, CDR1 is MNHEY and CDR2 is SVGAGI. J gave up 3 bases and V 6 bases, and 5 bases lay outside the gene matches.

This sequence joins TRBV2 and TRBJ2-7; TRBD2 matches at 15 bases. There are 16 residues in the CDR3. From germline, CDR1 is SNHLY and CDR2 FYNNEI. V lost 4 bases and J lost 5; bases outside the gene matches: 6. The CDR3 DNA sequence: TGTGCCAGCAGTGTTGGACTAGCGGGGGGGCAAGACGAGCAGTACTTC. It is translated as CASSVGLAGGQDEQYF.

The V call is TRBV29-1, the J call TRBJ1-1; no clear D gene. V was cut by 4 bases and J by 0 bases, with 6 bases left in between. Germline loops: CDR1 SQVTM, CDR2 ANQGSEA. The CDR3 is 12 residues long. CDR3 region: CSVGAMNTEAFF. Here the CDR3 DNA reads TGCAGCGTTGGGGCCATGAACACTGAAGCTTTCTTT.

This clone appeared a single time. The J gene is TRBJ1-1, the V gene TRBV5-1; a weak D match, TRBD1 (6 bases). V was trimmed by 3 bases and J by 3 bases, leaving 21 bases between them. Germline values: CDR1 SGHRS, CDR2 YFSETQ. The CDR3 runs to 17 residues. The CDR3 is CASSSPALRGGHTEAFF. The CDR3 coding sequence is TGCGCCAGCAGCTCCCCGGCCCTCAGGGGTGGCCACACTGAAGCTTTCTTT.

CDR3 amino acids: CASSGTGLGTEAFF. The CDR3 DNA follows: TGTGCCAGCAGTGGGACAGGGCTGGGGACTGAAGCTTTCTTT. The chain recombines TRBV2 with TRBJ1-1, with TRBD1 matching over 8 bases. The germline CDR1 and CDR2 sequences are SNHLY and FYNNEI. The CDR3 sequence is 14 residues long. V was pared by 4 bases and J by 5 bases, with 6 bases of the junction left unmatched.

In nucleotides, the CDR3 is TGTGCCAGCAGCTCACAGGGTAGGGAGACCCAGTACTTC. Its protein product is CASSSQGRETQYF. The chain has TRBV11-2 and TRBJ2-7; TRBD1 is a possible D gene (6 bases). The J call could be wrong; TRBJ2-5 is a better fit for the DNA end. This CDR3 spans 13 amino acids. Germline V gene lookup returns CDR1 SGHAT and CDR2 FQNNGV.

The genes are TRBV6-5 and TRBJ2-1; 7 bases map to TRBD1. This CDR3 region has 13 residues. Trimming cost V 0 bases and J 9 bases; bases outside gene matches: 2. The germline V gene has CDR1 MNHEY and CDR2 SVGAGI. CDR3 in amino acids: CASSYSTGFEQFF. The CDR3 DNA follows: TGTGCCAGCAGTTACTCGACAGGGTTTGAGCAGTTCTTC.

The CDR3 region is CASSLDRNQPQHF. CDR3 bases: TGTGCCAGCAGCTTAGACCGTAATCAGCCCCAGCATTTT. The chain has TRBV11-2 and TRBJ1-5; no reliable D call. CDR1 is SGHAT and CDR2 is FQNNGV in the germline V gene. V gave up 0 bases and J gave up 4 bases, with 4 bases separating them. The CDR3 loop spans 13 amino acids.

The chain couples TRBV6-4 to TRBJ2-3, with D perhaps TRBD2 (7 bases). The CDR3 loop spans 14 amino acids. V was pared by 2 bases and J by 2 bases, with 8 bases between. Germline V lookup: CDR1 MRHNA, CDR2 SNTAGT. This chain's CDR3 is CASSDGGATDTQYF. The DNA of the CDR3 is TGTGCCAGCAGTGACGGGGGGGCCACAGATACGCAGTATTTT.

J is TRBJ1-3 and V is TRBV29-1; possible D gene TRBD1, 6 bases. Trimming left V 6 bases short and J 2 bases short, with 17 bases between. The CDR3 loop spans 15 amino acids. Germline values: CDR1 SQVTM, CDR2 ANQGSEA. CDR3 nucleotides: TGCAGCGTAGCCCCTGGGAGACAGGCTGGAAACACCATATATTTT. It translates to CSVAPGRQAGNTIYF.

This chain uses TRBV15 with TRBJ1-2; the D gene is possibly TRBD1 (5 bases). Germline loops: CDR1 LNHNV, CDR2 YYDKDF (reference sequence). This CDR3 is built from 18 residues. Trimming cost V 0 bases and J 2 bases, with 19 bases left between them. The CDR3 sequence is CATSRDGAQTPLNYGYTF. In DNA form, the CDR3 reads TGTGCCACCAGCAGAGATGGGGCGCAAACCCCGCTAAACTATGGCTACACCTTC.

This chain connects TRBV7-9 to TRBJ2-5, with no clear D. Germline V lookup: CDR1 SEHNR, CDR2 FQNEAQ (reference sequence). The CDR3 contains 16 residues. Between the trimmed V and J ends, which lost 3 bases and 2 bases, there was a span of 16 bases. CDR3 amino acids: CASSLSRISLQETQYF. The CDR3 region has the DNA TGTGCCAGCAGCTTGTCCAGGATTTCCCTTCAAGAGACCCAGTACTTC.

The chain links TRBV4-1 to TRBJ1-2; TRBD1 is a possible D gene (5 bases). This CDR3 comprises 15 residues. The V gene lost 0 bases and the J gene lost 8 bases, with 16 bases spanning the gap. Germline V CDR1 and CDR2: MGHRA, YSYEKL. This CDR3 is CASSQDLSQGTGYTF. DNA for the CDR3: TGCGCCAGCAGCCAAGACCTTTCTCAGGGTACGGGCTACACCTTC.

The gene calls are TRBV28 and TRBJ1-2; D remains ambiguous. Trimming cost V 3 bases and J 4 bases, with 15 bases left between them. CDR1 and CDR2 (germline): MDHEN, SYDVKM. The CDR3 is made up of 15 amino acids. In DNA form, the CDR3 reads TGTGCCAGCAGTTTGACTGGGAGGTTTTTCTATGGCTACACCTTC. Translation: CASSLTGRFFYGYTF.

J is TRBJ1-2 and V is TRBV24-1; D unresolved. Trimming left V 6 bases short and J 0 bases short, with 10 bases between. The CDR3 is 14 residues long. Germline loops: CDR1 KGHDR, CDR2 SFDVKD. The CDR3 loop is CATSYNGANYGYTF. CDR3 coding DNA: TGTGCCACCAGTTATAACGGAGCTAACTATGGCTACACCTTC.

Only one count was recorded for this clone. The chain combines TRBV27 with TRBJ1-2, with a possible D match to TRBD1 (6 bases). The CDR3 totals 19 residues. The V gene's germline CDR1 is MNHEY and CDR2 SMNVEV (reference sequence). Trimming stripped 4 bases from V and 2 bases from J, with 26 bases between. The CDR3, as DNA: TGTGCCAGCAGTTCACTATCCTACCCCCGGCGACAGGAAAACTATGGCTACACCTTC. Residues: CASSSLSYPRRQENYGYTF.

The chain uses TRBV19 and TRBJ2-7, with 8 bases aligning to TRBD2. From germline, CDR1 is LNHDA and CDR2 SQIVND (reference sequence). J gave up 6 bases and V 10 bases, and 8 bases lay outside the gene matches. The CDR3 spans 12 residues. The CDR3 loop is CATSPGGGEQYF. DNA for the CDR3: TGTGCCACCTCCCCGGGGGGGGGCGAGCAGTACTTC.